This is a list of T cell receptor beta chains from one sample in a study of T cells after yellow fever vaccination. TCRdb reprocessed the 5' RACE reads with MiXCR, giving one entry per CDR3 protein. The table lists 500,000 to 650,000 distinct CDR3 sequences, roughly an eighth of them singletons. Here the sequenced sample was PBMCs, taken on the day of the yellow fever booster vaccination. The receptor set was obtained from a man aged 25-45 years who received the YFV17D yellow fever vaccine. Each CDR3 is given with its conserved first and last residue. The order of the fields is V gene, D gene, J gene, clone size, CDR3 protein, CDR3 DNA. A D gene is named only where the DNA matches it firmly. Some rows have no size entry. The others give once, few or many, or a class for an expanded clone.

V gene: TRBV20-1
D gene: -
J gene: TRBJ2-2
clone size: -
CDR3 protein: CSARDYRGFAGELFF
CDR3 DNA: TGCAGTGCTAGGGACTACAGGGGATTTGCCGGGGAGCTGTTTTTT

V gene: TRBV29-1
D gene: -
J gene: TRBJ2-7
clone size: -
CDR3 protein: CSVEGVNSYEQYF
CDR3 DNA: TGCAGCGTTGAGGGTGTAAACTCCTACGAGCAGTACTTC

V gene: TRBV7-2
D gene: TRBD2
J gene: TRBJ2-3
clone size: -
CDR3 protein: CASSLVAGGSTDTQYF
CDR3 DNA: TGTGCCAGCAGCTTAGTCGCGGGAGGCAGCACAGATACGCAGTATTTT

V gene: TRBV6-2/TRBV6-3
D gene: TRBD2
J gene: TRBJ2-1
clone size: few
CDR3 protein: CASSYSSGLAGRYNEQFF
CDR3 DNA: TGTGCCAGCAGTTACTCTTCCGGACTAGCGGGCCGCTACAATGAGCAGTTCTTC

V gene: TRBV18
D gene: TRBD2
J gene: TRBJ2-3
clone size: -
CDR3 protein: CASSPLPNAGVGTDTQYF
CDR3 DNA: TGTGCCAGCTCACCCCTCCCAAACGCGGGAGTAGGGACAGATACGCAGTATTTT

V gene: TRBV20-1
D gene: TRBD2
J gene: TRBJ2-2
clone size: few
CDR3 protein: CSATSGETDTGELFF
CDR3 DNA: TGCAGTGCGACTAGCGGGGAAACGGACACCGGGGAGCTGTTTTTT

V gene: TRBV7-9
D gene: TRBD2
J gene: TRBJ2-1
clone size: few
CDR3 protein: CASSHSTSGNEQFF
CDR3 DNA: TGTGCCAGCAGCCATTCGACTAGCGGCAATGAGCAGTTCTTC

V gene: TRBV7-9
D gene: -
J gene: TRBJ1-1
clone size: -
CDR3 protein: CASSLNQGNTEAFF
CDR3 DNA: TGTGCCAGCAGCTTAAACCAGGGGAACACTGAAGCTTTCTTT

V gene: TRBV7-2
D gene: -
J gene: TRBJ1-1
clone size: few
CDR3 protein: CASSFGSPGASTEAFF
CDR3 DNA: TGTGCCAGCAGCTTCGGCAGTCCCGGGGCGAGTACTGAAGCTTTCTTT

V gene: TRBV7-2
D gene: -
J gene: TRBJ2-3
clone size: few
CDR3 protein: CASQIRAGPGDTQYF
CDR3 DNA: TGTGCCAGCCAAATTCGTGCGGGACCGGGAGATACGCAGTATTTT

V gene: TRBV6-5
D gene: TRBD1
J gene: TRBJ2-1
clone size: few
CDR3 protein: CASSSPDRGDRDEQFF
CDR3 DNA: TGTGCCAGCAGTTCACCCGACAGGGGCGATAGGGATGAGCAGTTCTTC

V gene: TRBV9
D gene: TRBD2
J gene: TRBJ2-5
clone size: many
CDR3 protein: CASSDLAGGGETQYF
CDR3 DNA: TGTGCCAGCAGCGATCTAGCGGGAGGAGGGGAGACCCAGTACTTC

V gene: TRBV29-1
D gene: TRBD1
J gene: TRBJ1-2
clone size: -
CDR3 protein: CSARDRGLGYGYTF
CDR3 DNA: TGCAGCGCCCGGGACAGGGGGCTGGGCTATGGCTACACCTTC

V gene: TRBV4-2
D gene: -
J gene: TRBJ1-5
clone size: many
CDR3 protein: CASSQEESGSGPQHF
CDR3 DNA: TGTGCCAGCAGCCAAGAGGAGTCAGGCTCTGGGCCCCAGCATTTT

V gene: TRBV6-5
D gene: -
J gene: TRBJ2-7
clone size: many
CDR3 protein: CASSYGDPWDHEQYF
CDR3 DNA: TGTGCCAGCAGTTACGGAGACCCCTGGGACCACGAGCAGTACTTC

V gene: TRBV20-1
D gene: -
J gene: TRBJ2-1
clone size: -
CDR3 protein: CSARGEVGNEQFF
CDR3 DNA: TGCAGTGCTAGGGGTGAGGTGGGAAATGAGCAGTTCTTC

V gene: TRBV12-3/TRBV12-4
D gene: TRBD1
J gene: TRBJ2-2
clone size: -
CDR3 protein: CAGGGQDTGELFF
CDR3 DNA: TGTGCCGGGGGCGGACAGGACACCGGGGAGCTGTTTTTT

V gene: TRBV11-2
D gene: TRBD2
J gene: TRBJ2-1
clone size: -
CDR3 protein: CASSPQAGDVHEQFF
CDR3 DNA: TGTGCCAGCAGCCCCCAGGCGGGAGACGTCCATGAGCAGTTCTTC

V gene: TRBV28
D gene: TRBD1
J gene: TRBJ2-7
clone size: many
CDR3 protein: CASRRQGSYEQYF
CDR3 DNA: TGTGCCAGCAGACGACAGGGATCCTACGAGCAGTACTTC

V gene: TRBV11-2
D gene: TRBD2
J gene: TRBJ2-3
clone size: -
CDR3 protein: CASSLDRSSGADTQYF
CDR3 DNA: TGTGCCAGCAGCTTAGATCGGAGTAGCGGGGCAGATACGCAGTATTTT

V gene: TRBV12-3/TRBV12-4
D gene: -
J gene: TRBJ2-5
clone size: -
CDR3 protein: CASSSLGNREETQYF
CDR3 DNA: TGTGCCAGCAGTTCGCTAGGGAACAGGGAAGAGACCCAGTACTTC

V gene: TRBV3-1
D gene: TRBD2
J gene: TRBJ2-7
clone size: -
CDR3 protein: CASSASPAGNYEQYF
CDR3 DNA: TGTGCCAGCAGCGCAAGTCCAGCGGGAAACTACGAGCAGTACTTC

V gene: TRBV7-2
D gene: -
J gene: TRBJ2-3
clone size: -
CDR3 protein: CASSWTDGDTQYF
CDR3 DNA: TGTGCCAGCAGCTGGACCGACGGGGATACGCAGTATTTT

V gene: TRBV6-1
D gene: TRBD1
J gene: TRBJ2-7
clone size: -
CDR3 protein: CASKNFRDSSYEQYF
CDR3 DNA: TGTGCCAGCAAAAACTTCCGGGACAGCTCCTACGAGCAGTACTTC

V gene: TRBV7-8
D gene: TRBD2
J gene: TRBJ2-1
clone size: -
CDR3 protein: CASSRNSGRAINEQFF
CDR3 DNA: TGTGCCAGCAGCCGAAATAGCGGGAGGGCCATCAATGAGCAGTTCTTC

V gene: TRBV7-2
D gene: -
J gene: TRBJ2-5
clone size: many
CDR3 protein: CASSVEDFQETQYF
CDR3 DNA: TGTGCCAGCAGCGTAGAGGACTTCCAAGAGACCCAGTACTTC

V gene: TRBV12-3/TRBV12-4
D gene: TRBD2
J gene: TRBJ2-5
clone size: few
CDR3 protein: CASSLVSGSETQYF
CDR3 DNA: TGTGCCAGCAGTTTAGTTAGCGGGAGTGAGACCCAGTACTTC

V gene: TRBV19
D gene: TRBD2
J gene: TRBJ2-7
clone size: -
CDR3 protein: CASSPGWTSGRAGSYEQYF
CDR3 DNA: TGTGCCAGTAGTCCGGGGTGGACTAGCGGGAGGGCAGGGTCCTACGAGCAGTACTTC

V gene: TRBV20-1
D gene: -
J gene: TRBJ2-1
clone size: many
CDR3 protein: CSARRLLGDEQFF
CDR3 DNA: TGCAGTGCTAGACGGCTTCTCGGAGATGAGCAGTTCTTC

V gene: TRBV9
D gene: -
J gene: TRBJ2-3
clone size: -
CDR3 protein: CASSVATASSTDTQYF
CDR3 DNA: TGTGCCAGCAGCGTAGCGACGGCCTCTAGCACAGATACGCAGTATTTT